This T cell receptor beta chain stems from a study of molecular identifiers for immune sequencing clone quantification. Germline loops: CDR1 MNHEY, CDR2 SVGEGT. The CDR3 has 14 amino acids. Trimming stripped 6 bases from V and 0 bases from J, with 12 bases between. One entry per CDR3 protein, called by TCRdb with MiXCR from the PCR reads. The sample yields hundreds of thousands of distinct CDR3 sequences, 20% seen once. There are many counts of this clonotype. Material: naive CD8+ T cells from blood, with Jurkat cell RNA spiked in. Specified subset: FACS-sorted CD8+CD4-CCR7+CD45RA+ naive T cells. This TCR came from a human donor in good health. Some libraries in this study had Jurkat cell RNA spiked in. The chain recombines TRBV6-2 or TRBV6-3 with TRBJ2-7; tentatively, D is TRBD2 (6 bases). The CDR3 DNA reads TGTGCCAGCAGGCAAGCGGGCCTCTCCTACGAGCAGTACTTC. Residues: CASRQAGLSYEQYF.